These T cell receptor beta chains were read from a single sample in a study of early T cells in non-severe SARS-CoV-2 infection. TCRdb independently ran MiXCR on the 5' RACE reads; one entry per CDR3 protein. The repertoire consists of just under 60,000 distinct CDR3 sequences, with about 7.7% occurring once and the leading ten covering 3% to 4%. The sample was whole blood. These receptors came from an adult who was a healthcare worker with PCR-confirmed SARS-CoV-2 infection or an uninfected control (not recorded which). Both conserved end residues are part of each CDR3.

v_gene: TRBV7-3; j_gene: TRBJ2-1; CDR3aa: CASSFLKGNEQFF
v_gene: TRBV18; j_gene: TRBJ2-7; CDR3aa: CASSPNARGVFSYEQYF
v_gene: TRBV10-3; j_gene: TRBJ1-5; CDR3aa: CAISELGDRVKPQHF
v_gene: TRBV7-2; j_gene: TRBJ2-7; CDR3aa: CASSPEFSGLGHEQYF
v_gene: TRBV20-1; j_gene: TRBJ2-1; CDR3aa: CTLSGLAGGSDEQFF
v_gene: TRBV7-8; j_gene: TRBJ2-5; CDR3aa: CASSTTSGRETQYF
v_gene: TRBV29-1; j_gene: TRBJ2-3; CDR3aa: CSVVPSESKGLDTQYF
v_gene: TRBV29-1; j_gene: TRBJ2-7; CDR3aa: CSVVGSSSEQYF
v_gene: TRBV12-3/TRBV12-4; j_gene: TRBJ2-1; CDR3aa: CASSPGLADNEQFF
v_gene: TRBV18; j_gene: TRBJ2-3; CDR3aa: CASSPRTGTADTQYF
v_gene: TRBV6-1; j_gene: TRBJ2-1; CDR3aa: CASSAATASWVF
v_gene: TRBV9; j_gene: TRBJ2-3; CDR3aa: CASSVGLEVGDTQYF
v_gene: TRBV20-1; j_gene: TRBJ1-2; CDR3aa: CSARDSHNANYGYTF
v_gene: TRBV5-1; j_gene: TRBJ2-7; CDR3aa: CASSLGLADVHEQYF
v_gene: TRBV11-2; j_gene: TRBJ1-1; CDR3aa: CASSPIPQGNTEAFF
v_gene: TRBV11-3; j_gene: TRBJ2-7; CDR3aa: CASSLGGGQGRQYF
v_gene: TRBV15; j_gene: TRBJ2-1; CDR3aa: CATSRVDRAKDEQFF
v_gene: TRBV21-1; j_gene: TRBJ2-5; CDR3aa: CASTSPPASGTQYF
v_gene: TRBV19; j_gene: TRBJ2-2; CDR3aa: CASSYEGLTGELFF
v_gene: TRBV9; j_gene: TRBJ2-1; CDR3aa: CASSPRTSGNYNEQFF
v_gene: TRBV10-1; j_gene: TRBJ2-1; CDR3aa: CASRLAGVNEQFF
v_gene: TRBV5-1; j_gene: TRBJ2-7; CDR3aa: CASSWTGGPYEQYF
v_gene: TRBV20-1; j_gene: TRBJ1-1; CDR3aa: CSAPPWQGADTEAFF
v_gene: TRBV6-5; j_gene: TRBJ2-7; CDR3aa: CASSLTSGAYEQYF
v_gene: TRBV28; j_gene: TRBJ1-2; CDR3aa: CASSGRGLHYGYTF
v_gene: TRBV20-1; j_gene: TRBJ2-7; CDR3aa: CSAAPQGRFLYF
v_gene: TRBV20-1; j_gene: TRBJ1-1; CDR3aa: CSARENYRVGTEAFF
v_gene: TRBV30; j_gene: TRBJ1-1; CDR3aa: CAWSPGQNTEAFF
v_gene: TRBV2; j_gene: TRBJ2-2; CDR3aa: CASSRGNTGELFF
v_gene: TRBV7-3; j_gene: TRBJ2-3; CDR3aa: CASSLLAGGAADTQYF
v_gene: TRBV3-1; j_gene: TRBJ1-4; CDR3aa: CASSQYPATNEKLFF